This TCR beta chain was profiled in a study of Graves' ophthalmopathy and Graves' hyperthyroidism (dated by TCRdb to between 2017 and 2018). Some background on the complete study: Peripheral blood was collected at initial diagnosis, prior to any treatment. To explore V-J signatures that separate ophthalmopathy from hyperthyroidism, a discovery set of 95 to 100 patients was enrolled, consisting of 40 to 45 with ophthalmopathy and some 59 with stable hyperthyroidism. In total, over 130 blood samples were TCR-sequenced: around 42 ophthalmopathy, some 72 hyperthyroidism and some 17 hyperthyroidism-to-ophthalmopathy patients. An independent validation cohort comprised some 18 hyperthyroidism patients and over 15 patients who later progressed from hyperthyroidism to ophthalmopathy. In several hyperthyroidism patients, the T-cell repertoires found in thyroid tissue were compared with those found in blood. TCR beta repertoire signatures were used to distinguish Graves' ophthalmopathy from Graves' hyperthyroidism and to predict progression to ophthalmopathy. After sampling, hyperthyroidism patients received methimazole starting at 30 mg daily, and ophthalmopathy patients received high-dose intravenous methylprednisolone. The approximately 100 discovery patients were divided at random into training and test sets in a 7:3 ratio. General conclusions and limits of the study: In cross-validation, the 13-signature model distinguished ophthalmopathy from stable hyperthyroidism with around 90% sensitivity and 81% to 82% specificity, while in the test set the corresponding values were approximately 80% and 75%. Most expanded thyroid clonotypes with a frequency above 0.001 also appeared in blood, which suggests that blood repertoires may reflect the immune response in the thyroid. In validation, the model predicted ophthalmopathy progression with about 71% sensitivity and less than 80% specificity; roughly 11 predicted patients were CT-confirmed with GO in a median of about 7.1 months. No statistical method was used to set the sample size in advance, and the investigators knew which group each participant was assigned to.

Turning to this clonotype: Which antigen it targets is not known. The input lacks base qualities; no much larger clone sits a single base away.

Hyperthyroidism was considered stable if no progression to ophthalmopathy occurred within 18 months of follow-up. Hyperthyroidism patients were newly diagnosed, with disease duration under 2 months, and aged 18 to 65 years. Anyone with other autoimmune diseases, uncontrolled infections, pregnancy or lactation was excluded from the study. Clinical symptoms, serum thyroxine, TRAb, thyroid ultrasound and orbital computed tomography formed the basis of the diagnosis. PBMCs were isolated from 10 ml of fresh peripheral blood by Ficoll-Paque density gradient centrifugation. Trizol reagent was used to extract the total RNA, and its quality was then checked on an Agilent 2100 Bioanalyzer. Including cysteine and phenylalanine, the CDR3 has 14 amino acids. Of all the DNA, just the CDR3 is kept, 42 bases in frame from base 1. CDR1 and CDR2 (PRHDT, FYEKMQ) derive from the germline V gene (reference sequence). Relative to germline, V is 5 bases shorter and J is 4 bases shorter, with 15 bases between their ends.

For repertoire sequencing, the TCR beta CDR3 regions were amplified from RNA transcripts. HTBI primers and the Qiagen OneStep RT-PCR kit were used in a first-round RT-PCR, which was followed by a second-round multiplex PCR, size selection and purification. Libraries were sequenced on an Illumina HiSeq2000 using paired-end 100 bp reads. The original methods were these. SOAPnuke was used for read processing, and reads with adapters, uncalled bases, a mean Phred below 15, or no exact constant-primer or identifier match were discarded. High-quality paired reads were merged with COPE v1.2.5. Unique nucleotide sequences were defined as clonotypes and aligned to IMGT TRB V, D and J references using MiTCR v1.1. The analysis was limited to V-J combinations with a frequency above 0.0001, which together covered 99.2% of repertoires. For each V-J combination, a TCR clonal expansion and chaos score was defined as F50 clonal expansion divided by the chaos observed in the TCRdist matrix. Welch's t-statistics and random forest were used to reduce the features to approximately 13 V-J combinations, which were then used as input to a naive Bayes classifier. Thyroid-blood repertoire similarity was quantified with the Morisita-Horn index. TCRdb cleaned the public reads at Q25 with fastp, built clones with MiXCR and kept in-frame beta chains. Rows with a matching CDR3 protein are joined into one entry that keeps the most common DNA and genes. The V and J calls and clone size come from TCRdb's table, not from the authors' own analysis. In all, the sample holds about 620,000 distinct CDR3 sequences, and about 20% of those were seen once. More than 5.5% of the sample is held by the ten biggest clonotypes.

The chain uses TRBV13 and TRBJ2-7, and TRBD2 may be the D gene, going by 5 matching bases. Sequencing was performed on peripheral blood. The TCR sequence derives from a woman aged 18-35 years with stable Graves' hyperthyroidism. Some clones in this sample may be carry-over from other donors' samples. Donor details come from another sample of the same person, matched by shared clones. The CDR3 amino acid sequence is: CASSPRRAQYEQYF. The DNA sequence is TGTGCCAGCAGCCCCCGGCGGGCCCAGTACGAGCAGTACTTC.